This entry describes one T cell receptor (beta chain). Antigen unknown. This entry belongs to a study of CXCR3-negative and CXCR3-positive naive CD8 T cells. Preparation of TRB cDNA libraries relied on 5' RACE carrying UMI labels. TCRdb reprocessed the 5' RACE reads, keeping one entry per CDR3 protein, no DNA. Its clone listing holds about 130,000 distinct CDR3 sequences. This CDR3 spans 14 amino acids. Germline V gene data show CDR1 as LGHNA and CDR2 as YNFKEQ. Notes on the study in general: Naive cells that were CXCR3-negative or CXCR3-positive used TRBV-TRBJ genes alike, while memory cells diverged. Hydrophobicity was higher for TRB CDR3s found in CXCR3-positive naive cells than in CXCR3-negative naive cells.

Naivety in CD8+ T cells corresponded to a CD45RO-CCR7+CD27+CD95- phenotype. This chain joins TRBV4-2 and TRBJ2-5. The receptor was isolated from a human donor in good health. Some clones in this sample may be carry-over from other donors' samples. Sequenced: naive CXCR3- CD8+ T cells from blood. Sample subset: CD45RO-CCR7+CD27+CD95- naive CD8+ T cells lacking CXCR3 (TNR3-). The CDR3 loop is CASSQEISVETQYF.